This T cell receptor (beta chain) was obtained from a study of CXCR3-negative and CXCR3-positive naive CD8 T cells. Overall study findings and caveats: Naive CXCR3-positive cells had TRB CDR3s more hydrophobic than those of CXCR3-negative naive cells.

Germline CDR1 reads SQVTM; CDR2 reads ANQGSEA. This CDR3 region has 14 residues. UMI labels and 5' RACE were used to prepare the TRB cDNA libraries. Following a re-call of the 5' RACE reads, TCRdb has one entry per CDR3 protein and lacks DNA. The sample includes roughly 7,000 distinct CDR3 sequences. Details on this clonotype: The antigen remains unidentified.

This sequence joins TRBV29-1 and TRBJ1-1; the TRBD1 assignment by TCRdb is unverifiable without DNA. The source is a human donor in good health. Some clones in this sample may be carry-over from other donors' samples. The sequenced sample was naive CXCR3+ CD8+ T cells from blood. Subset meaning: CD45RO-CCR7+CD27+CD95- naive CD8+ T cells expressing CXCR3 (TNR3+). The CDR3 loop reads CSDGQPWVNTEAFF. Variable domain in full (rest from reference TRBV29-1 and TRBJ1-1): SAVISQKPSRDICQRGTSLTIQCQVDSQVTMMFWYRQQPGQSLTLIATANQGSEATYESGFVIDKFPISRPNLTFSTLTVSNMSPEDSSIYLCSDGQPWVNTEAFFGQGTRLTVV.